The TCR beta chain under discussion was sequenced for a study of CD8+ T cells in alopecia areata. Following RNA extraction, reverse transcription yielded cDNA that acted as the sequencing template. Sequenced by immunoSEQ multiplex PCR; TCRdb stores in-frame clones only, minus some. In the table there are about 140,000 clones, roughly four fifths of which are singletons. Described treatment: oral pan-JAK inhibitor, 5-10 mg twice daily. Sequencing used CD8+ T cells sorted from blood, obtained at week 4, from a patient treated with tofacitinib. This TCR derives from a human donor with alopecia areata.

DNA for the CDR3: TGTGCCAGCAGCGTTTCGAGTGAGGAATACGAGCAGTACTTC. Amino acids: CASSVSSEEYEQYF. The genes are TRBV13 and TRBJ2-7; D is undetermined. Germline loops: CDR1 PRHDT, CDR2 FYEKMQ (reference sequence). The V end was cut by 5 bases, the J end by 4 bases, with 15 bases between. The CDR3 has 14 residues. Combining the CDR3 with reference TRBV13 and TRBJ2-7 gives the whole variable domain AAGVIQSPRHLIKEKRETATLKCYPIPRHDTVYWYQQGPGQDPQFLISFYEKMQSDKGSIPDRFSAQQFSDYHSELNMSSLELGDSALYFCASSVSSEEYEQYFGPGTRLTVT.